The 28 T cell receptor beta chains below all came from one sample that was sequenced in a study of shared clonotypes between healthy human individuals. Generated by immunoSEQ multiplex PCR, the TCRdb table keeps only in-frame clones and is missing some. The sample records around 2.5 million clones, 80% to 95% being singletons. Input material: naive CD4+ T cells from PBMCs. Indicated subset: CD45RA+ positively selected. The origin of the receptors is a man between 18 and 35 years old in good health. Some clones in this sample may be carry-over from other donors' samples.

The V gene is TRBV28, the J gene TRBJ2-5; 7 bases agree with TRBD1. The ends lost 8 bases at V and 5 bases at J; junction bases unmatched: 11. Germline assignment: CDR1 MDHEN and CDR2 SYDVKM. The CDR3 has 14 amino acids. CDR3 DNA sequence: TGTGCCAGCTTTTCAGGGGGACGGATGGAGACCCAGTACTTC. It translates to CASFSGGRMETQYF.

The chain is built from TRBV6-6 and TRBJ1-1; D call uncertain. CDR3 length equals 15 residues. The germline V gene encodes CDR1 MNHNY and CDR2 SVGAGI (reference sequence). Between the trimmed V and J ends, which lost 5 bases and 4 bases, there was a span of 17 bases. The CDR3 sequence: CASSIEAGYGTEAFF. CDR3 nucleotide sequence: TGTGCCAGCAGTATAGAAGCGGGGTATGGCACTGAAGCTTTCTTT.

The rearrangement uses TRBV29-1 and TRBJ1-2; possibly TRBD1 for D (5 bases). Germline values: CDR1 SQVTM, CDR2 ANQGSEA. The CDR3 covers 12 residues. The V gene lost 6 bases and the J gene lost 0 bases, with 8 bases spanning the gap. CDR3 sequence reads: CSVGDANYGYTF. CDR3 nucleotide sequence: TGCAGCGTAGGGGACGCTAACTATGGCTACACCTTC.

The rearrangement links TRBV5-4 to TRBJ2-3; D could derive from TRBD1 or TRBD2 (5 bases each). Germline V gene data show CDR1 as SGHNT and CDR2 as YYREEE (reference sequence). Trimming stripped 0 bases from V and 0 bases from J, with 8 bases between. The CDR3 has 15 residues. The CDR3 sequence is CASSLGGESTDTQYF. The DNA of the CDR3 is TGTGCCAGCAGCTTGGGAGGGGAGAGCACAGATACGCAGTATTTT.

The chain recombines TRBV25-1 with TRBJ2-1, with D unresolved. With 0 bases removed from V and 3 bases from J, the gap between germline ends came to 9 bases. The CDR3 totals 15 residues. Germline assignment: CDR1 MGHDK and CDR2 SYGVNS. The DNA for the CDR3 is TGTGCCAGCAGTGAATATAAGGTCTACTACAATGAGCAGTTCTTC. This translates into CASSEYKVYYNEQFF.

The V gene is TRBV19, the J gene TRBJ1-2, with TRBD1 identical over 7 bases. The CDR3 loop spans 15 amino acids. The ends lost 9 bases at V and 4 bases at J; junction bases unmatched: 14. Germline CDR1 LNHDA, CDR2 SQIVND (reference sequence). For the CDR3, the DNA is TGTGCCAGCCATGAAAGGACAGGTCCTGGCTATGGCTACACCTTC. Translated, it gives CASHERTGPGYGYTF.

The chain is built from TRBV27 and TRBJ1-1; a possible D gene is TRBD1 (6 bases). The CDR3 is 15 amino acids. The germline V gene has CDR1 MNHEY and CDR2 SMNVEV (reference sequence). The germline V and J ends were trimmed by 6 bases and 5 bases, with 19 bases remaining between them. The CDR3 protein is CASSSQSRGRTEAFF. As DNA, the CDR3 is TGTGCCAGCAGCTCCCAGTCGAGGGGGAGGACTGAAGCTTTCTTT.

The DNA for the CDR3 is TGTGCCAGCAGCGCAACTAGCGGGAGTTACGAGCAGTACTTC. Protein: CASSATSGSYEQYF. The rearrangement links TRBV7-7 to TRBJ2-7, with TRBD2 identical over 11 bases. This CDR3 comprises 14 residues. With V trimmed by 5 bases and J by 4 bases, 4 bases remained unmatched. Per germline, CDR1 SSHAT and CDR2 FNYEAQ (reference sequence).

The V and J genes are TRBV5-5 and TRBJ2-6, with 7 bases that match TRBD1. V trimming: 2 bases; J trimming: 1 base; junction bases outside the gene matches: 12. CDR1 and CDR2 from the germline V gene are SGHKS and YYEKEE (reference sequence). The CDR3 runs 19 residues. In DNA, the CDR3 is TGTGCCAGCAGCTTTGGACAGGCTAGTCGATTTTCTGGGGCCAACGTCCTGACTTTC. It yields the protein CASSFGQASRFSGANVLTF.

This rearrangement joins TRBV5-1 to TRBJ2-2; the D gene is possibly TRBD2 (5 bases). Germline CDR1 is SGHRS and CDR2 is YFSETQ. The CDR3 runs 15 residues. Deletions cut 4 bases from V and 0 bases from J, with 10 bases between. The CDR3 sequence is CASSQAATNTGELFF. The CDR3, as DNA: TGCGCCAGCAGCCAAGCGGCCACGAACACCGGGGAGCTGTTTTTT.

This chain joins TRBV15 and TRBJ1-3; possible D gene TRBD1, 5 bases. CDR1 and CDR2 from the germline V gene are LNHNV and YYDKDF (reference sequence). V was pared by 0 bases and J by 4 bases, with 13 bases between. This CDR3 has 16 residues. The CDR3 DNA reads as TGTGCCACCAGCAGAGATTACGGGGGACTCGGAAACACCATATATTTT. Protein product: CATSRDYGGLGNTIYF.

V is TRBV7-9 and J is TRBJ1-1; no definite D call. The CDR3 is made up of 16 amino acids. Germline V gene lookup returns CDR1 SEHNR and CDR2 FQNEAQ (reference sequence). V was clipped by 6 bases and J by 10 bases, with 27 bases between them. CDR3 DNA: TGTGCCAGCAGTTACGGACGGAGGCGGTCCGACTATCGAGCTTTCTTT. It encodes CASSYGRRRSDYRAFF.

The chain uses TRBV9 and TRBJ1-1; no firm D call. V lost 0 bases to trimming and J lost 2 bases, with 11 bases between them. Germline CDR1 SGDLS, CDR2 YYNGEE. This CDR3 has 15 residues. For the CDR3, the DNA is TGTGCCAGCAGCGTAGCTCCAGACGCTAACACTGAAGCTTTCTTT. It codes for CASSVAPDANTEAFF.

The V gene is TRBV5-6, the J gene TRBJ2-7; D gene unclear. V was cut by 7 bases and J by 0 bases, with 11 bases left in between. CDR1 is SGHDT, CDR2 YYEEEE, per germline. The CDR3 is made up of 13 amino acids. The CDR3 DNA is TGTGCCAGCGGAATTGGGATCTCCTACGAGCAGTACTTC. Translated, it gives CASGIGISYEQYF. The whole variable domain, remainder taken from reference TRBV5-6 and TRBJ2-7, is DAGVTQSPTHLIKTRGQQVTLRCSPKSGHDTVSWYQQALGQGPQFIFQYYEEEERQRGNFPDRFSGHQFPNYSSELNVNALLLGDSALYLCASGIGISYEQYFGPGTRLTVT.

The DNA for the CDR3 is TGTGCCAGCAGACCCTTGGGAACGAGCTCCTACAATGAGCAGTTCTTC. It translates to CASRPLGTSSYNEQFF. This rearrangement joins TRBV27 to TRBJ2-1; D is undetermined. Germline lookup yields CDR1 MNHEY and CDR2 SMNVEV (reference sequence). V lost 6 bases to trimming and J lost 0 bases, with 15 bases between them. This CDR3 spans 16 amino acids.

The genes are TRBV7-8 and TRBJ2-3; D unresolved. Germline lookup yields CDR1 SGHVS and CDR2 FQNEAQ. CDR3 length: 17 residues. Trimming shortened V by 3 bases and J by 0 bases, and 16 bases separated the two germline ends. CDR3 in amino acids: CASSLPLNATSTDTQYF. The CDR3 DNA reads as TGTGCCAGCAGCTTGCCTCTGAACGCCACTAGCACAGATACGCAGTATTTT.

V and J are TRBV5-4 and TRBJ1-1, with 10 bases identical to TRBD1. This CDR3 has 16 amino acids. Germline CDR1 and CDR2: SGHNT and YYREEE (reference sequence). V was pared by 0 bases and J by 7 bases, with 9 bases of the junction left unmatched. DNA of the CDR3: TGTGCCAGCAGCTTGGCCCCGACAGGGGGCAGATTTGAAGCTTTCTTT. Translating it yields CASSLAPTGGRFEAFF.

A note on this clone: A junction boundary mismatches the germline segment, possibly from a read error. The chain uses TRBV28 and TRBJ2-6, with a weak D call TRBD2 (6 bases). Germline loops: CDR1 MDHEN, CDR2 SYDVKM. The CDR3 is 15 residues long. The CDR3 nucleotides read TGTGCCAGCAGTTTTGGGGGGACTGGGGCCAACGTCCCGACTTTC. Protein sequence: CASSFGGTGANVPTF.

The chain carries TRBV5-4 and TRBJ2-3, with D perhaps matching TRBD2 (5 bases). This CDR3 contains 14 residues. Germline values: CDR1 SGHNT, CDR2 YYREEE (reference sequence). Trimming shortened V by 4 bases and J by 0 bases, and 9 bases separated the two germline ends. The CDR3 region is CASSRGPSTDTQYF. In DNA form, the CDR3 reads TGTGCCAGCAGCCGAGGGCCTAGCACAGATACGCAGTATTTT. Combining the CDR3 with reference TRBV5-4 and TRBJ2-3 gives the whole variable domain ETGVTQSPTHLIKTRGQQVTLRCSSQSGHNTVSWYQQALGQGPQFIFQYYREEENGRGNFPPRFSGLQFPNYSSELNVNALELDDSALYLCASSRGPSTDTQYFGPGTRLTVL.

The V call is TRBV4-3, the J call TRBJ2-3; 9 nucleotides agree with TRBD1. This CDR3 spans 17 amino acids. The germline CDR1 and CDR2 sequences are LGHNA and YSLEER. The junction had 5 bases not matched to a gene; V was cut back by 0 bases and J by 1 base. CDR3: CASSQENRGPRTDTQYF. For the CDR3, the DNA is TGCGCCAGCAGCCAAGAAAACAGGGGGCCACGCACAGATACGCAGTATTTT.

This chain connects TRBV28 to TRBJ2-1, with D unresolved. Germline CDR1 is MDHEN and CDR2 is SYDVKM. This CDR3 is built from 15 residues. V lost 5 bases and J lost 0, with 11 bases in between. The CDR3 sequence is CASSARRTSYNEQFF. In DNA, the CDR3 is TGTGCCAGCAGTGCTCGGCGGACCTCCTACAATGAGCAGTTCTTC.

The chain is built from TRBV7-2 and TRBJ2-7, with 7 positions matching TRBD2. CDR1 is SGHTA and CDR2 is FQGNSA in the germline V gene. The CDR3 is 15 amino acids. J gave up 2 bases and V 5 bases, and 9 bases lay outside the gene matches. The CDR3 reads CASSRGGGGAYEQYF. Here the CDR3 DNA reads TGTGCCAGCAGCCGCGGGGGAGGCGGAGCCTACGAGCAGTACTTC.

The chain has TRBV5-6 and TRBJ2-3, with D hard to call. The ends were cut back, 4 bases at V and 0 bases at J, with 9 bases in the middle. This CDR3 is built from 14 residues. Germline loops: CDR1 SGHDT, CDR2 YYEEEE. The CDR3 nucleotides are TGTGCCAGCAGCCGCCTTTCTAGCACAGATACGCAGTATTTT. Its protein is CASSRLSSTDTQYF.

The rearrangement uses TRBV4-1 and TRBJ1-1; maybe TRBD1 (6 bases). The CDR3 runs 17 residues. V lost 5 bases to trimming and J lost 3 bases, with 22 bases between them. The germline V gene encodes CDR1 MGHRA and CDR2 YSYEKL. Here the CDR3 DNA reads TGCGCCAGCAGCATCTCTAGCCTACAGGGTAGAGACACTGAAGCTTTCTTT. As protein: CASSISSLQGRDTEAFF.

This clone was detected a few times. The sample contains more than one DNA sequence encoding this CDR3. The rearrangement joins TRBV2 to TRBJ2-7, with no clear D. In germline, CDR1 is SNHLY, CDR2 FYNNEI. The CDR3 loop spans 11 amino acids. V was clipped by 6 bases and J by 0 bases, with 3 bases between them. In nucleotides, the CDR3 is TGTGCCAGCAGGGTCTCCTACGAGCAGTACTTC. It translates to CASRVSYEQYF.

This chain connects TRBV18 to TRBJ2-7; D ambiguous. This CDR3 spans 15 amino acids. V gave up 2 bases and J gave up 3 bases, with 14 bases separating them. CDR1 and CDR2 from the germline V gene are KGHSH and LQKENI. DNA of the CDR3: TGTGCCAGCTCACCAGTTACAACTCCACACTACGAGCAGTACTTC. It is translated as CASSPVTTPHYEQYF.

Notes on this clone: Other DNA sequences in the same sample also yield this CDR3. The chain is built from TRBV28 and TRBJ1-2; weak D call: TRBD1 (6 bases). The CDR3 spans 14 residues. Germline V gene lookup returns CDR1 MDHEN and CDR2 SYDVKM. Trimming cost V 4 bases and J 0 bases, with 9 bases left between them. For the CDR3, the DNA is TGTGCCAGCAGTTCGACAGGCGCTAACTATGGCTACACCTTC. As protein: CASSSTGANYGYTF.

The chain carries TRBV5-8 and TRBJ2-7; tentative D call: TRBD1 (5 bases). The CDR3 runs 14 residues. Trimming took 2 bases from V and 0 from J, leaving 9 bases between them. The germline V gene encodes CDR1 SGHTS and CDR2 YDEGEE. The chain's CDR3 is CASSFQGLSYEQYF. The CDR3 DNA follows: TGTGCCAGCAGCTTCCAGGGCCTCTCCTACGAGCAGTACTTC.